This T cell receptor (beta chain) was sequenced for a study of T cell responses to AZD1222 COVID-19 vaccine. Study-wide points: White British ancestry dominated among donors, who included more females, and clonal diversity was possibly underestimated. The reported proportion of spike-specific TCRs targeting unmutated variant regions was nearly half. Just five or six AZD1222 recipients were seropositive at baseline. Rises in breadth and depth of Spike-specific TCRs came after two AZD1222 doses.

Germline V gene data show CDR1 as LGHNA and CDR2 as YNFKEQ. With V trimmed by 4 bases and J by 8 bases, 15 bases remained unmatched. The CDR3 loop spans 18 amino acids. On this clone itself: Antigen unknown.

Sequencing used immunoSEQ multiplex PCR; TCRdb keeps in-frame clones, though not all of them. The sample has some 120,000 clones, approximately 85% seen once; the top ten hold 3.9%. The input for sequencing was peripheral blood, taken on day 0 of MenACWY control vaccination. The TCR sequence derives from an adult in good health. V is TRBV4-2 and J is TRBJ2-3; 13 nucleotides match TRBD2. CDR3 bases: TGTGCCAGCAGCCCGGACCCCGGACTAGCGGGGGCAATGGGTACGCAGTATTTT. As protein: CASSPDPGLAGAMGTQYF.